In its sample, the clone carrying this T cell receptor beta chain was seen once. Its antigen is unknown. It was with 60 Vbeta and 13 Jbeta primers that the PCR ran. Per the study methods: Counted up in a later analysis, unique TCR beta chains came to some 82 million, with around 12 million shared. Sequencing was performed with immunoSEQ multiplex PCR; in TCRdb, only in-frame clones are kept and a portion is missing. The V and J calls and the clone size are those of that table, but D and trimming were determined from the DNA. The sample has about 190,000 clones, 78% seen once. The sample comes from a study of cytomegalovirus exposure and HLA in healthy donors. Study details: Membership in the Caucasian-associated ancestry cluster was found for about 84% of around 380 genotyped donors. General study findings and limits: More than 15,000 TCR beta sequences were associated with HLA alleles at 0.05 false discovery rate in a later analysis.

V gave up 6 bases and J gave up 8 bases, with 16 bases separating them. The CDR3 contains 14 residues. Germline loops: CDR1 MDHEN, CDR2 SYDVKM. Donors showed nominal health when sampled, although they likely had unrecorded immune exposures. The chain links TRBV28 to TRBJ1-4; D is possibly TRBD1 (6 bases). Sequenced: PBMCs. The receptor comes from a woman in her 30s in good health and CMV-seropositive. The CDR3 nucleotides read TGTGCCAGCAGCCGACGCCGAGGGGGAGAAAAACTGTTTTTT. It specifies CASSRRRGGEKLFF.